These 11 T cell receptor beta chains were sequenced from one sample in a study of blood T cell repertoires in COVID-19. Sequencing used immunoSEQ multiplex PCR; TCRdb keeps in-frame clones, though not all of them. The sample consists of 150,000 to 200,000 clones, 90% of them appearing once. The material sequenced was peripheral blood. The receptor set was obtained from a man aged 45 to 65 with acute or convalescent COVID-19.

The CDR3 loop is CASSPEGRTTYNSPLHF. CDR3 nucleotides: TGTGCCAGCAGTCCCGAGGGTCGTACCACGTATAATTCACCCCTCCACTTT. The chain joins TRBV6-6 to TRBJ1-6, with no clear D. Trimming cost V 5 bases and J 4 bases, with 18 bases left between them. The CDR3 sequence is 17 residues long. Germline loops: CDR1 MNHNY, CDR2 SVGAGI (reference sequence).

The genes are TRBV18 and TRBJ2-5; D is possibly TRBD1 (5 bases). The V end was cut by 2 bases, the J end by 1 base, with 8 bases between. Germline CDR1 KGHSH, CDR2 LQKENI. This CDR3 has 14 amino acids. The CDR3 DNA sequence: TGTGCCAGCTCACCAGACAGCCGCCAAGAGACCCAGTACTTC. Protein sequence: CASSPDSRQETQYF.

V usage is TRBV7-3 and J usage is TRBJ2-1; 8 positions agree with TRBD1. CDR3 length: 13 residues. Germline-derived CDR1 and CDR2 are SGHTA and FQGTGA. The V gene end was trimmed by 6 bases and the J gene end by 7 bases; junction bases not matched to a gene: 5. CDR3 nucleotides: TGTGCCAGCAGTCTCCAGGGGGCTAATGAGCAGTTCTTC. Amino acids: CASSLQGANEQFF.

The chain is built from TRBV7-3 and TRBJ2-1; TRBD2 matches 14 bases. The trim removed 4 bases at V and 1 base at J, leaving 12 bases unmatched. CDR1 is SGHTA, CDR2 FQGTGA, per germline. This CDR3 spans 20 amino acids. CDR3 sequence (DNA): TGTGCCAGCAGCTCCCCGGGACAGGGGACTAGCGGGAGTTCCTACAATGAGCAGTTCTTC. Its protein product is CASSSPGQGTSGSSYNEQFF.

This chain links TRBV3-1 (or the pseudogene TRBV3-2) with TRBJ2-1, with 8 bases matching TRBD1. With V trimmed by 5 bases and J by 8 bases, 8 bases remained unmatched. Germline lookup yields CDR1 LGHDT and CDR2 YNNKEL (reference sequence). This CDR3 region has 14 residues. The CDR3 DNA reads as TGTGCCAGCAGCTACCTGGACAGGGTCGATGAGCAGTTCTTC. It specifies CASSYLDRVDEQFF.

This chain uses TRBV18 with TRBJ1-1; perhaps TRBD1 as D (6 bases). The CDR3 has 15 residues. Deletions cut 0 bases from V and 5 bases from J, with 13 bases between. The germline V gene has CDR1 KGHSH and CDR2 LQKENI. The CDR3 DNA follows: TGTGCCAGCTCACCACCGGGGCAGGGGTGGACTGAAGCTTTCTTT. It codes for CASSPPGQGWTEAFF.

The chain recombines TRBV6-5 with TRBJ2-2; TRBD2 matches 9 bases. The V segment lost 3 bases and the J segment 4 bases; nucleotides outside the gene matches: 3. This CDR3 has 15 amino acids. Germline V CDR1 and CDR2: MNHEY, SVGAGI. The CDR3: CASSYSGGITGELFF. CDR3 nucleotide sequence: TGTGCCAGCAGTTATAGCGGGGGCATCACCGGGGAGCTGTTTTTT.

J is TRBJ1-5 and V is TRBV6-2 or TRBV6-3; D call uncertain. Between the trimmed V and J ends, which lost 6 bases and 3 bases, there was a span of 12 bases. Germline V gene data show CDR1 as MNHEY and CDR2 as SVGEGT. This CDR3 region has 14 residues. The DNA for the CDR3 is TGTGCCAGCAGCCTCTACAGTATCAATCAGCCCCAGCATTTT. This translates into CASSLYSINQPQHF.

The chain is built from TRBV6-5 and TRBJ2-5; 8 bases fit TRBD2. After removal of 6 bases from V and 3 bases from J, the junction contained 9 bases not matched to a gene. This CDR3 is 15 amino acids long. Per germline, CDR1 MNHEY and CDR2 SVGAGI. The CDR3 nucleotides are TGTGCCAGCAGGTCGGGAGGGCAGGGCGAAGAGACCCAGTACTTC. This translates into CASRSGGQGEETQYF.

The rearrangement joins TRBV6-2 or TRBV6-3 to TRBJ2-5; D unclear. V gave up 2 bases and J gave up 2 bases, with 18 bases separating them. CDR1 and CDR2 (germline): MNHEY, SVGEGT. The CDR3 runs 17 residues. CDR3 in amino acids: CASSYRYSKTYQETQYF. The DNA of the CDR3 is TGTGCCAGCAGTTACCGCTATTCAAAAACCTATCAAGAGACCCAGTACTTC.

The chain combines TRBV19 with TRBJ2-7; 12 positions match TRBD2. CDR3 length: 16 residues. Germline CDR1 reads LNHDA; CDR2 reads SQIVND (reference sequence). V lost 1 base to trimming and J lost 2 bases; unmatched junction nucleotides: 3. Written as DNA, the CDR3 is TGTGCCAGTAGTATAGGGGGACTAGCGGGCACCTACGAGCAGTACTTC. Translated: CASSIGGLAGTYEQYF.